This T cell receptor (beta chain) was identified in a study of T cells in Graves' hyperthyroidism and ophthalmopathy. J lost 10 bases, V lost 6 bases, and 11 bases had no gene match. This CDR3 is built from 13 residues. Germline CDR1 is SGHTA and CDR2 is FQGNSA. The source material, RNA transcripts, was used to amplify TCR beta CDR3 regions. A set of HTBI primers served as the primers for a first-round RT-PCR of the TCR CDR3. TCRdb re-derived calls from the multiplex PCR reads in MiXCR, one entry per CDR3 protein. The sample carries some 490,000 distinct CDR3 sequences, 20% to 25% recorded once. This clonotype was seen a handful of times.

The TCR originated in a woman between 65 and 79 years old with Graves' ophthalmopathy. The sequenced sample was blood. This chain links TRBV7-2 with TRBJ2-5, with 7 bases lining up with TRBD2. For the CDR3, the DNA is TGTGCCAGCAGTATAGCGGGTTCAGGAATCCAGTACTTC. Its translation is CASSIAGSGIQYF.